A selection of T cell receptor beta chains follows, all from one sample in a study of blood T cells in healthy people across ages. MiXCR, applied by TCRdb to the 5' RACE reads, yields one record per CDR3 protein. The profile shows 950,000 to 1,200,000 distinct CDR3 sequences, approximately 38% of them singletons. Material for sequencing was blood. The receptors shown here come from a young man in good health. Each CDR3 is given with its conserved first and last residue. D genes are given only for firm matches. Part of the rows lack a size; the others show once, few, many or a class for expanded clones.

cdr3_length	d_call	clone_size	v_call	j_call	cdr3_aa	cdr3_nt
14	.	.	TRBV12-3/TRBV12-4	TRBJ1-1	CASRETGYGTEAFF	TGTGCCAGCAGGGAGACAGGATACGGCACTGAAGCTTTCTTT
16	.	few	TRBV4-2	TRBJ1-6	CASSQGYRTANSPLHF	TGTGCCAGCAGCCAAGGATATCGGACAGCAAATTCACCCCTCCACTTT
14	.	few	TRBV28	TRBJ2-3	CATTASTSTDTQYF	TGTGCCACTACAGCTTCTACTAGCACAGATACGCAGTATTTT
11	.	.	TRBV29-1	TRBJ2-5	CSYTYGETQYF	TGCAGCTACACCTATGGGGAGACCCAGTACTTC
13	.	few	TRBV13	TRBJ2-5	CASSYKYAETQYF	TGTGCCAGCAGCTACAAATACGCGGAGACCCAGTACTTC
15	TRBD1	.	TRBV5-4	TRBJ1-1	CASTSRDRANFEAFF	TGTGCCAGCACCTCTCGGGACAGGGCAAATTTTGAAGCTTTCTTT
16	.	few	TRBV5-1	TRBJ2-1	CASSPGGGIAYNEQFF	TGCGCCAGCAGCCCAGGGGGAGGCATAGCCTACAATGAGCAGTTCTTC
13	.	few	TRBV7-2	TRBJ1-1	CASSLAGTTEAFF	TGTGCCAGCAGCTTAGCAGGTACCACTGAAGCTTTCTTT
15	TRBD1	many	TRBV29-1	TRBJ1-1	CSVGGTGGLGTEAFF	TGCAGCGTTGGTGGGACAGGGGGCCTTGGGACTGAAGCTTTCTTT
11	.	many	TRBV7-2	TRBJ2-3	CASSQLDTQYF	TGTGCCAGCAGCCAACTAGATACGCAGTATTTT
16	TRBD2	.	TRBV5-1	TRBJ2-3	CASRQRPSGGLDTQYF	TGCGCCAGCAGACAAAGGCCTAGCGGGGGTTTGGATACGCAGTATTTT